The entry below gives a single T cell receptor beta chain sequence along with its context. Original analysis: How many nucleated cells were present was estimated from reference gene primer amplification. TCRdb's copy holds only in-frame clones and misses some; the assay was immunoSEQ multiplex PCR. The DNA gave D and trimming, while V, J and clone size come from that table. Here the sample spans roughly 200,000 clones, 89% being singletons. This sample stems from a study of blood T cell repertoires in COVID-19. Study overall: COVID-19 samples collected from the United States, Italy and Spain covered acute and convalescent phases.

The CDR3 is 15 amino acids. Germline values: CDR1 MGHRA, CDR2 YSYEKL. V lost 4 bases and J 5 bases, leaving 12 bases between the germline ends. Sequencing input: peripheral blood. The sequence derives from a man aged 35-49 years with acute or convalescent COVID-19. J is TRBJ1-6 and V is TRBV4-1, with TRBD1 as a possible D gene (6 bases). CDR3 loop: CASSLRYRDNSPLHF. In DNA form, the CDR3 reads TGCGCCAGCAGCCTCCGATACAGGGATAATTCACCCCTCCACTTT.